This T cell receptor (beta chain) was documented in a study of shared clonotypes between healthy human individuals. Looking at the study overall: The cohort comprised a couple of women and a few men. Their ages spanned 18 to 49 years.

A deep-level run was used for the assay. Clones were sequenced by immunoSEQ multiplex PCR, and TCRdb holds only the in-frame ones, with some missing. The sample has about 2.4 million clones, around nine tenths seen once. General study results and limits: Some naive CD4 clonotypes, roughly 4.5%, turned up in common across several donors.

The study separated CD4+ cells into CD45RA+ naive and CD45RA-negative memory subsets. V was clipped by 4 bases and J by 0 bases, with 13 bases between them. From germline, CDR1 is LNHDA and CDR2 SQIVND (reference sequence). The CDR3 is made up of 16 amino acids. Concerning this clone itself: Antigen unknown.

The sequenced sample consisted of naive CD4+ T cells sorted from blood. Subset given: CD45RA+ positively selected. The chain combines TRBV19 with TRBJ1-3; D may be TRBD1 (5 bases). This receptor was taken from a man between 18 and 29 years old in good health. Here the CDR3 DNA reads TGTGCCAGTAGTAAGGCAGGGCCTAACTCTGGAAACACCATATATTTT. Translated: CASSKAGPNSGNTIYF.